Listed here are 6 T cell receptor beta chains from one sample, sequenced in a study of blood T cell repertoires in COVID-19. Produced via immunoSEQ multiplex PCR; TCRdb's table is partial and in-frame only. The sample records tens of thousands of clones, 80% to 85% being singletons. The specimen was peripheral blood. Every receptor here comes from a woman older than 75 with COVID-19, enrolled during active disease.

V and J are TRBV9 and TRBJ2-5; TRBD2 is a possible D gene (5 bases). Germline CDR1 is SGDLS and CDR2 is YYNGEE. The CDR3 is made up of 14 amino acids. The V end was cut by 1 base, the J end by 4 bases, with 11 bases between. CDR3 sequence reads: CASSVPGLGETQYF. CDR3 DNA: TGTGCCAGCAGCGTACCTGGACTGGGAGAGACCCAGTACTTC.

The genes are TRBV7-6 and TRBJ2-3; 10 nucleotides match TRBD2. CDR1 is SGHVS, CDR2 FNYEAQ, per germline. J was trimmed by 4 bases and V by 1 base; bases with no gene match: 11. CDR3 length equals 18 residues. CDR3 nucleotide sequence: TGTGCCAGCAGCTTAGTGCCGGCTAGCGGGAGAAATGCAGATACGCAGTATTTT. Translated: CASSLVPASGRNADTQYF.

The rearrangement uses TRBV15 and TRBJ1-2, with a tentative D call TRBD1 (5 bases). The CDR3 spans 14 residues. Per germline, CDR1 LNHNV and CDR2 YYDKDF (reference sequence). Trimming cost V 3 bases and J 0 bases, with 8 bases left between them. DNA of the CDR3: TGTGCCACCAGCAGGGGGGGAGCTAACTATGGCTACACCTTC. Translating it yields CATSRGGANYGYTF.

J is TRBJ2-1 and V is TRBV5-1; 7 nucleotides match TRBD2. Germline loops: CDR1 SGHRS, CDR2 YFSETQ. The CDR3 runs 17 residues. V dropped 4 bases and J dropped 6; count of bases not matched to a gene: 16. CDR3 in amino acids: CASSRKAGAPLRNEQFF. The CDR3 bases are TGCGCCAGCAGCCGGAAGGCGGGAGCACCTTTACGCAATGAGCAGTTCTTC. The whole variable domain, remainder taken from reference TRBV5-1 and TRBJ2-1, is KAGVTQTPRYLIKTRGQQVTLSCSPISGHRSVSWYQQTPGQGLQFLFEYFSETQRNKGNFPGRFSGRQFSNSRSEMNVSTLELGDSALYLCASSRKAGAPLRNEQFFGPGTRLTVL.

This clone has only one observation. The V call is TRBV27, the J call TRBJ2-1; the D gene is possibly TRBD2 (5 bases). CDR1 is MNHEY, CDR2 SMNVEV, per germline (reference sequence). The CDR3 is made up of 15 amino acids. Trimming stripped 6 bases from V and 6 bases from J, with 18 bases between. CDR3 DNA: TGTGCCAGCAGCCCGAGACTGAAGGAGGCCAATGAGCAGTTCTTC. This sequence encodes CASSPRLKEANEQFF.

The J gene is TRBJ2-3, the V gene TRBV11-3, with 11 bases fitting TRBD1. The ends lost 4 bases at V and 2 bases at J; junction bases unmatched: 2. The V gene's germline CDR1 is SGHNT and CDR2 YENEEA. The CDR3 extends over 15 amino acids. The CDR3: CASSWTGGLTDTQYF. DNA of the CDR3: TGTGCCAGCAGCTGGACAGGGGGCCTCACAGATACGCAGTATTTT.